These 9 T cell receptor beta chains share one sample of origin, sequenced in a study of blood T cells in healthy people across ages (dated by TCRdb to the mid-2010s). The library was generated by 5' RACE. Sequencing instrument: Illumina HiSeq 2500. A second about 7 to 11 cycle PCR used a sample-barcoded 5' primer and a J-beta primer mix. Using fastp at Q25 and MiXCR, TCRdb reprocessed the public reads and kept productive beta chains. CDR3 protein sequences are deduplicated, and each keeps its most common genes and DNA. Counted in this sample were 1.5 million to 2 million distinct CDR3 sequences; under 30% of them appeared once. 6.5% to 8.5% of the sample belongs to the ten largest clones. The sequencing sample was made of blood. These receptors were taken from a woman aged 25 to 39 in good health.

In this sample, this clonotype turned up many times. This chain connects TRBV6-6 to TRBJ1-5, with TRBD1 as a possible D gene (6 bases). The CDR3 sequence is 15 residues long. Per germline, CDR1 MNHNY and CDR2 SVGAGI (reference sequence). The V gene lost 0 bases and the J gene lost 6 bases, with 12 bases spanning the gap. The CDR3 nucleotides are TGTGCCAGCAGTTACTCGAACAGGGACGGTCAGCCCCAGCATTTT. Translation: CASSYSNRDGQPQHF.

With respect to this clonotype: A much bigger clone sits one base away, suggesting this may be a read error. The V call is TRBV29-1, the J call TRBJ2-4; the match to TRBD2 covers 12 bases. Germline assignment: CDR1 SQVTM and CDR2 ANQGSEA. J gave up 13 bases and V 7 bases, and 11 bases lay outside the gene matches. The CDR3 runs to 13 residues. The CDR3 sequence: CSETSGSRNEQYF. The CDR3 nucleotides are TGCAGCGAGACTAGCGGGAGTCGTAATGAGCAGTACTTC.

Comment on this clonotype: This sequence may be a read error, since a much larger clone differs from it by one base. The chain employs TRBV20-1 and TRBJ2-4, with 15 nucleotides matching TRBD2. After removal of 4 bases from V and 13 bases from J, the junction contained 14 bases not matched to a gene. The CDR3 runs to 16 residues. Germline CDR1 DFQATT, CDR2 SNEGSKA (reference sequence). CDR3 coding DNA: TGCAGTGCTATGGGACTAGCGGGAGGTTCCTACAATGAGCAGTACTTC. Translating it yields CSAMGLAGGSYNEQYF.

In this sample, this clonotype turned up many times. J is TRBJ2-1 and V is TRBV2; no reliable D call. V lost 6 bases and J 10 bases, leaving 10 bases between the germline ends. This CDR3 is built from 11 residues. Germline V lookup: CDR1 SNHLY, CDR2 FYNNEI. The CDR3 DNA is TGTGCCAGCAGCCGTACAATAGAGCAGTTCTTC. Amino acids: CASSRTIEQFF. Variable domain in full (rest from reference TRBV2 and TRBJ2-1): EPEVTQTPSHQVTQMGQEVILRCVPISNHLYFYWYRQILGQKVEFLVSFYNNEISEKSEIFDDQFSVERPDGSNFTLKIRSTKLEDSAMYFCASSRTIEQFFGPGTRLTVL.

This clonotype has ten or more counts. This clone may be a read error of a much larger clone one base away. The chain joins TRBV7-2 to TRBJ2-7; 8 bases match TRBD2. CDR3 size: 14 residues. The junction had 5 bases not matched to a gene; V was cut back by 5 bases and J by 2 bases. Germline V lookup: CDR1 SGHTA, CDR2 FQGNSA. The CDR3, as DNA: TGTGCCAGCAGCGTAACTAGCGGCCCCTACGAGCAGTACTTC. This codes for CASSVTSGPYEQYF.

The table lists this clonotype with a few counts. In nucleotides, the CDR3 is TGTGCCAGCATGGCCCATTCCGGTGTAGGGGAGCAGTTCTTC. It translates to CASMAHSGVGEQFF. The chain combines TRBV5-6 with TRBJ2-1, with D unclear. V was pared by 6 bases and J by 10 bases, with 20 bases between. Germline CDR1 and CDR2: SGHDT and YYEEEE. The CDR3 consists of 14 residues.

The V gene is TRBV3-1, the J gene TRBJ2-1; D ambiguous. This CDR3 is built from 15 residues. Trimming stripped 5 bases from V and 7 bases from J, with 18 bases between. Germline V gene sequence: CDR1 LGHDT, CDR2 YNNKEL (reference sequence). CDR3 sequence: CASSGPGAVANEQFF. The CDR3 DNA follows: TGTGCCAGCAGCGGTCCCGGCGCTGTGGCTAATGAGCAGTTCTTC.

This chain links TRBV27 with TRBJ2-1; no clear D gene. The germline V gene encodes CDR1 MNHEY and CDR2 SMNVEV (reference sequence). The CDR3 totals 13 residues. V gave up 6 bases and J gave up 1 base, with 7 bases separating them. The DNA of the CDR3 is TGTGCCAGCAGGGATCAGTCCTACAATGAGCAGTTCTTC. Residues: CASRDQSYNEQFF.

Ten or more counts support this clonotype. V is TRBV29-1 and J is TRBJ1-5, with D possibly being TRBD1 (5 bases). V lost 7 bases and J 5 bases, leaving 12 bases between the germline ends. CDR1 and CDR2 from the germline V gene are SQVTM and ANQGSEA. The CDR3 is made up of 12 amino acids. This CDR3 is CSAGDADQPQHF. CDR3 sequence (DNA): TGCAGCGCGGGGGACGCTGATCAGCCCCAGCATTTT.